Listed here are 13 T cell receptor beta chains from one sample, sequenced in a study of T cell responses to AZD1222 COVID-19 vaccine. Data came from immunoSEQ multiplex PCR; TCRdb stores just in-frame clones and leaves some out. The data hold around 150,000 clones, with roughly 92% observed a single time. The sequenced sample was peripheral blood, obtained on day 0 of AZD1222 vaccination. The receptors shown here come from an adult in good health.

The chain is built from TRBV10-3 and TRBJ1-2; the D gene is possibly TRBD1 (6 bases). The germline V and J ends were trimmed by 3 bases and 2 bases, with 16 bases remaining between them. Germline CDR1 reads ENHRY; CDR2 reads SYGVKD. This CDR3 region has 16 residues. CDR3 protein: CAISDPGRTANYGYTF. The DNA for the CDR3 is TGTGCCATCAGTGATCCCGGGAGGACAGCGAACTATGGCTACACCTTC.

The V gene is TRBV19, the J gene TRBJ2-1, with no clear D. Germline V CDR1 and CDR2: LNHDA, SQIVND (reference sequence). V dropped 8 bases and J dropped 9 bases, with 20 bases sitting between them. This CDR3 comprises 14 residues. The CDR3 sequence: CASPRQPTRSEQFF. The DNA for the CDR3 is TGTGCCAGTCCACGACAACCGACGAGGTCTGAGCAGTTCTTC.

This chain uses TRBV27 with TRBJ1-3; no clear D. The CDR3 sequence is 13 residues long. The V end lost 0 bases, the J end lost 7 bases, and 7 bases lay between the germline ends. The germline V gene encodes CDR1 MNHEY and CDR2 SMNVEV (reference sequence). In DNA form, the CDR3 reads TGTGCCAGCAGTTTATCACGCTCGAACACCATATATTTT. Translation: CASSLSRSNTIYF.

The CDR3 bases are TGCAGTGCTAGTGGACAGTCCTACGAGCAGTACTTC. Its protein product is CSASGQSYEQYF. The chain links TRBV20-1 to TRBJ2-7, with D perhaps matching TRBD1 (6 bases). V dropped 3 bases and J dropped 1 base, with 7 bases sitting between them. CDR3 length: 12 amino acids. The germline V gene encodes CDR1 DFQATT and CDR2 SNEGSKA (reference sequence).

This clone has just a few counts. This sequence joins TRBV5-4 and TRBJ2-1, with D hard to call. V lost 4 bases, J lost 5 bases, and 22 bases lay in between. The CDR3 has 17 amino acids. CDR1 is SGHNT, CDR2 YYREEE, per germline (reference sequence). The CDR3 protein is CASSRSQQRGGHNEQFF. The CDR3 DNA is TGTGCCAGCAGCCGCAGCCAACAGCGCGGCGGTCACAATGAGCAGTTCTTC.

The V call is TRBV11-2, the J call TRBJ1-6, with 8 nucleotides matching TRBD1. The V gene's germline CDR1 is SGHAT and CDR2 FQNNGV. This CDR3 region has 15 residues. V was pared by 5 bases and J by 7 bases, with 7 bases of the junction left unmatched. CDR3 DNA: TGTGCCAGCAGCCTCCTTGGACAGGGAAATTCACCCCTCCACTTT. Residues: CASSLLGQGNSPLHF.

This chain joins TRBV10-1 and TRBJ2-2; D may be TRBD2 (5 bases). The CDR3 length is 17 residues. CDR1 and CDR2 from the germline V gene are WNHNN and SYGVQD (reference sequence). The V and J ends lost 0 bases and 6 bases respectively, with 17 bases between them. CDR3 nucleotide sequence: TGCGCCAGCAGTGAGTCGACTCCGTGGGAGAAAGCCGGGGAGCTGTTTTTT. This gives the protein CASSESTPWEKAGELFF.

The CDR3 DNA is TGTGCCAGCAGCAAAATAAGCTCTGGGGCCAACGTCCTGACTTTC. Amino acid sequence: CASSKISSGANVLTF. J is TRBJ2-6 and V is TRBV5-6, with D unclear. This CDR3 comprises 15 residues. V lost 4 bases and J lost 0, with 8 bases in between. Germline V gene sequence: CDR1 SGHDT, CDR2 YYEEEE. The whole variable domain, remainder taken from reference TRBV5-6 and TRBJ2-6, is DAGVTQSPTHLIKTRGQQVTLRCSPKSGHDTVSWYQQALGQGPQFIFQYYEEEERQRGNFPDRFSGHQFPNYSSELNVNALLLGDSALYLCASSKISSGANVLTFGAGSRLTVL.

This chain uses TRBV27 with TRBJ2-1, with D perhaps given as TRBD1 or TRBD2 (5 bases each). Germline V lookup: CDR1 MNHEY, CDR2 SMNVEV (reference sequence). Trimming took 3 bases from V and 4 from J, leaving 19 bases between them. The CDR3 runs 17 residues. CDR3: CASSFRRTRDQYNEQFF. The CDR3 DNA is TGTGCCAGCAGTTTCAGACGGACCCGGGACCAATACAATGAGCAGTTCTTC.

Here the CDR3 reads CSVDGVGRNTDTQYF. CDR3 bases: TGCAGCGTTGACGGGGTGGGGCGGAACACAGATACGCAGTATTTT. The genes are TRBV29-1 and TRBJ2-3, with D possibly called TRBD1 or TRBD2 (5 bases each). The CDR3 runs 15 residues. The germline V and J ends were trimmed by 3 bases and 2 bases, with 15 bases remaining between them. Germline lookup yields CDR1 SQVTM and CDR2 ANQGSEA.

V usage is TRBV5-6 and J usage is TRBJ2-7; the D is unclear. V was clipped by 0 bases and J by 0 bases, with 13 bases between them. The germline gives CDR1 SGHDT, CDR2 YYEEEE. The CDR3 has 16 residues. The CDR3 sequence: CASSLALGPGSYEQYF. CDR3 coding DNA: TGTGCCAGCAGCTTGGCTCTTGGGCCCGGCTCCTACGAGCAGTACTTC.

Only one count was recorded for this clone. The V call is TRBV2, the J call TRBJ2-5; 11 bases map to TRBD2. V gave up 5 bases and J gave up 1 base; unmatched junction bases: 9. This CDR3 contains 17 residues. Germline CDR1 reads SNHLY; CDR2 reads FYNNEI. In DNA, the CDR3 is TGTGCCAGCAGTCCCTCGACTAGCGGGACCCGCCAAGAGACCCAGTACTTC. It yields the protein CASSPSTSGTRQETQYF.

This sequence joins TRBV28 and TRBJ1-2, with D possibly being TRBD1 (5 bases). This CDR3 is built from 13 residues. The V and J ends lost 5 bases and 3 bases respectively, with 10 bases between them. In germline, CDR1 is MDHEN, CDR2 SYDVKM. The CDR3 nucleotides are TGTGCCAGCAGTACCTCGACAGACTATGGCTACACCTTC. Residues: CASSTSTDYGYTF.